Each of the 31 T cell receptor beta chains below was sequenced from the same sample in a study of T cells after yellow fever vaccination. One entry per CDR3 protein, called by TCRdb with MiXCR from the 5' RACE reads. The sample carries about 550,000 distinct CDR3 sequences, around 21% recorded once. Sequencing used PBMCs, obtained 15 days after the yellow fever booster vaccination. These receptor sequences come from a man in his thirties or forties who received the YFV17D yellow fever vaccine.

V gene TRBV9 combines with J gene TRBJ2-1; D gene uncertain. CDR3 length: 17 amino acids. CDR1 and CDR2 (germline): SGDLS, YYNGEE. V gave up 0 bases and J gave up 3 bases, with 16 bases separating them. CDR3 residues: CASSVALLGHNYNEQFF. CDR3 DNA sequence: TGTGCCAGCAGCGTAGCCCTCCTGGGTCACAACTACAATGAGCAGTTCTTC.

V gene TRBV18 combines with J gene TRBJ2-1; D perhaps matches TRBD2 (6 bases). CDR3 length equals 17 residues. Germline CDR1 is KGHSH and CDR2 is LQKENI. V lost 0 bases and J lost 5, with 17 bases in between. This CDR3 is CASSPPMEGYGDNEQFF. CDR3 bases: TGTGCCAGCTCACCACCGATGGAGGGATACGGGGACAATGAGCAGTTCTTC.

This clonotype was seen a few times. The rearrangement joins TRBV20-1 to TRBJ2-2; the D gene could be TRBD1 or TRBD2 (5 bases each). The V end lost 3 bases, the J end lost 4 bases, and 18 bases lay between the germline ends. This CDR3 is built from 16 residues. Germline CDR1 is DFQATT and CDR2 is SNEGSKA (reference sequence). As DNA, the CDR3 is TGCAGTGCTAGGGCCCCTTGGGGGTCGGGCACCGGGGAGCTGTTTTTT. Its translation is CSARAPWGSGTGELFF.

This clonotype was seen ten or more times. The chain joins TRBV10-3 to TRBJ2-1; D might be TRBD2 (7 bases). CDR3 length: 15 residues. Trimming took 2 bases from V and 7 from J, leaving 15 bases between them. Germline V gene lookup returns CDR1 ENHRY and CDR2 SYGVKD. CDR3 amino acids: CAISELGGRVNEQFF. The CDR3 region has the DNA TGTGCCATCAGTGAGCTCGGGGGGCGCGTAAATGAGCAGTTCTTC.

This clonotype occurred a few times. The CDR3 here is CAISDPQTGTQNNEQFF. CDR3 coding DNA: TGTGCCATCAGTGACCCCCAAACCGGGACACAAAACAATGAGCAGTTCTTC. The chain is built from TRBV10-3 and TRBJ2-1; D is possibly TRBD1 (6 bases). The V gene's germline CDR1 is ENHRY and CDR2 SYGVKD. V lost 3 bases and J lost 5, with 20 bases in between. The CDR3 has 17 residues.

The chain combines TRBV5-1 with TRBJ1-4, with TRBD1 matching 7 bases. Trimming took 4 bases from V and 6 from J; bases not matched to a gene: 6. Per the germline V gene, CDR1 is SGHRS and CDR2 is YFSETQ. CDR3 length: 14 residues. CDR3 residues: CASSRGGGYEKLFF. The CDR3 region has the DNA TGCGCCAGCAGCAGAGGGGGCGGTTATGAAAAACTGTTTTTT.

V is TRBV6-5 and J is TRBJ1-1, with D possibly matching TRBD1 (5 bases). V gave up 4 bases and J gave up 8 bases, with 17 bases separating them. The CDR3 sequence is 14 residues long. The germline CDR1 and CDR2 sequences are MNHEY and SVGAGI. The CDR3 sequence: CASSSPRGFSEAFF. The CDR3 bases are TGTGCCAGCAGTTCTCCTCGGGGGTTCAGCGAAGCTTTCTTT.

This clonotype was seen a handful of times. V is TRBV29-1 and J is TRBJ2-1, with 8 bases lining up with TRBD1. V dropped 7 bases and J dropped 9; count of bases not matched to a gene: 8. Germline CDR1 SQVTM, CDR2 ANQGSEA. The CDR3 is 12 residues long. The CDR3 DNA is TGCAGCGCTGGGTCGGACAGGGCTGAGCAGTTCTTC. Translation gives CSAGSDRAEQFF.

This clonotype has only a few counts. This chain uses TRBV7-8 with TRBJ2-1; D is uncertain. V lost 5 bases and J lost 2, with 19 bases in between. The germline V gene has CDR1 SGHVS and CDR2 FQNEAQ. This CDR3 comprises 17 residues. CDR3 in DNA: TGTGCCAGCAGCATAACCCCCGCTCCAGGCGCCTACAATGAGCAGTTCTTC. It is translated as CASSITPAPGAYNEQFF.

The table lists this clonotype with a few counts. The V call is TRBV3-1, the J call TRBJ2-1; D possibly corresponds to TRBD2 (6 bases). Germline V gene sequence: CDR1 LGHDT, CDR2 YNNKEL (reference sequence). Trimming stripped 6 bases from V and 0 bases from J, with 12 bases between. The CDR3 has 15 residues. The CDR3 DNA reads TGTGCCAGCAGGATATGGGGAGGCTCCTACAATGAGCAGTTCTTC. Protein: CASRIWGGSYNEQFF.

This clonotype has a handful of counts. The chain is built from TRBV6-5 and TRBJ2-7; D is perhaps TRBD2 (5 bases). This CDR3 is built from 14 residues. Trimming cost V 4 bases and J 2 bases, with 12 bases left between them. From germline, CDR1 is MNHEY and CDR2 SVGAGI. CDR3 sequence reads: CASSFNLAAYEQYF. CDR3 coding DNA: TGTGCCAGCAGTTTCAATCTAGCCGCCTACGAGCAGTACTTC.

The CDR3 sequence: CASSPPAGTGQDNEQFF. CDR3 coding DNA: TGTGCCAGCAGCCCTCCCGCCGGGACAGGGCAGGACAATGAGCAGTTCTTC. This chain links TRBV7-6 with TRBJ2-1; 9 positions match TRBD1. CDR1 and CDR2 (germline): SGHVS, FNYEAQ. V shed 5 bases and J 5 bases; nucleotides not matched to a gene: 13. The CDR3 totals 17 residues. The variable domain in full, with the rest retrieved from reference TRBV7-6 and TRBJ2-1, is GAGVSQSPRYKVTKRGQDVALRCDPISGHVSLYWYRQALGQGPEFLTYFNYEAQQDKSGLPNDRFSAERPEGSISTLTIQRTEQRDSAMYRCASSPPAGTGQDNEQFFGPGTRLTVL.

This clonotype was detected a few times. The chain couples TRBV12-3 or TRBV12-4 to TRBJ1-6; the D gene is possibly TRBD1 (5 bases). The CDR3 is 16 residues long. V shed 3 bases and J shed 5 bases, with 14 bases lying between them. In DNA form, the CDR3 reads TGTGCCAGCAGTTTTGACAGACGGCCTAATAATTCACCCCTCCACTTT. It is translated as CASSFDRRPNNSPLHF.

The chain uses TRBV24-1 and TRBJ2-5; a possible D gene is TRBD2 (6 bases). Per germline, CDR1 KGHDR and CDR2 SFDVKD. V lost 5 bases, J lost 3 bases, and 15 bases lay in between. The CDR3 is made up of 15 amino acids. The CDR3 DNA reads TGTGCCACCAGTGCCCAGACTAGTGTCGAAGAGACCCAGTACTTC. Translation: CATSAQTSVEETQYF.

The rearrangement joins TRBV7-2 to TRBJ2-7; perhaps TRBD1 as D (6 bases). With 5 bases removed from V and 0 bases from J, the gap between germline ends came to 14 bases. This CDR3 spans 15 amino acids. Germline values: CDR1 SGHTA, CDR2 FQGNSA. The CDR3 bases are TGTGCCAGCAGCCCTAAGACAGGCAACTCCTACGAGCAGTACTTC. It translates to CASSPKTGNSYEQYF.

The rearrangement links TRBV6-2 or TRBV6-3 to TRBJ2-2; 15 positions agree with TRBD2. Germline values: CDR1 MNHEY, CDR2 SVGEGT. CDR3 length equals 15 residues. The V and J ends lost 8 bases and 5 bases, in that order; junction bases with no gene match: 3. The CDR3 region has the DNA TGTGCCAGCCAGGGACTAGCGGGAGGAACCGGGGAGCTGTTTTTT. Its translation is CASQGLAGGTGELFF.

The chain has TRBV20-1 and TRBJ1-5; no clear D. Germline assignment: CDR1 DFQATT and CDR2 SNEGSKA (reference sequence). Trimming took off 0 bases at V and 6 bases at J, with 9 bases between the two ends. CDR3 length equals 13 residues. The CDR3 loop is CSAREALRQPQHF. The DNA for the CDR3 is TGCAGTGCTAGAGAGGCCTTGCGTCAGCCCCAGCATTTT.

This clonotype occurred a few times. The gene calls are TRBV7-8 and TRBJ2-1; unclear D gene. The CDR3 spans 16 residues. Germline CDR1 and CDR2: SGHVS and FQNEAQ. V lost 1 base, J lost 3 bases, and 13 bases lay in between. CDR3 coding DNA: TGTGCCAGCAGCTTAGTTCAGTCCCGAGGCTACAATGAGCAGTTCTTC. Its translation: CASSLVQSRGYNEQFF. Full variable domain (remainder filled in from reference TRBV7-8 and TRBJ2-1): GAGVSQSPRYKVAKRGQDVALRCDPISGHVSLFWYQQALGQGPEFLTYFQNEAQLDKSGLPSDRFFAERPEGSVSTLKIQRTQQEDSAVYLCASSLVQSRGYNEQFFGPGTRLTVL.

Ten or more counts support this clonotype. The chain couples TRBV12-3 or TRBV12-4 to TRBJ1-2, with TRBD1 matching over 8 bases. The CDR3 is 13 amino acids. With 1 base clipped from V and 8 bases from J, the junction kept 3 bases outside the gene matches. DNA for the CDR3: TGTGCCAGCAGTTTAGGCAGGGGGCAAGGCTACACCTTC. Translated: CASSLGRGQGYTF.

This clonotype was seen only once. The gene calls are TRBV18 and TRBJ2-2, with D uncertain. CDR1 KGHSH and CDR2 LQKENI come from the germline V gene. Trimming removed 3 bases from V and 13 bases from J, with 15 bases in between. CDR3 length equals 13 residues. CDR3 in amino acids: CASSPGLTEPLFF. CDR3 nucleotides: TGTGCCAGCTCACCGGGTCTAACGGAACCGCTGTTTTTT.

The rearrangement uses TRBV23-1 and TRBJ2-7; D is tentatively TRBD1 or TRBD2 (6 bases each). TRBV23-1 is sorted into the ORF group, with uncertain function. The CDR3 has 16 amino acids. V was pared by 4 bases and J by 2 bases, with 18 bases between. The CDR3 nucleotides read TGCGCCAGCAGTCCCCGTTTGGCAGGGGAGGCCTACGAGCAGTACTTC. Protein product: CASSPRLAGEAYEQYF.

V gene TRBV4-3 combines with J gene TRBJ2-3; D remains ambiguous. Germline assignment: CDR1 LGHNA and CDR2 YSLEER. Trimming stripped 5 bases from V and 2 bases from J, with 11 bases between. The CDR3 consists of 14 residues. CDR3 sequence (DNA): TGCGCCAGCAGCTCCCGTTGGGACACAGATACGCAGTATTTT. It translates to CASSSRWDTDTQYF.

This clonotype was detected only a few times. The V call is TRBV15, the J call TRBJ1-5; D remains ambiguous. In germline, CDR1 is LNHNV, CDR2 YYDKDF (reference sequence). Trimming removed 6 bases from V and 5 bases from J, with 14 bases in between. The CDR3 has 14 residues. In DNA, the CDR3 is TGTGCCACCAGAGAGAGCGGGATTCATCAGCCCCAGCATTTT. Protein product: CATRESGIHQPQHF.

The sample holds a few counts of this clonotype. This chain links TRBV3-1 with TRBJ2-1; D gene uncertain. The CDR3 length is 14 residues. Trimming stripped 0 bases from V and 3 bases from J, with 6 bases between. Germline assignment: CDR1 LGHDT and CDR2 YNNKEL (reference sequence). The CDR3, as DNA: TGTGCCAGCAGCCAAGACTGGAACTACAATGAGCAGTTCTTC. It encodes CASSQDWNYNEQFF.

This clonotype appeared a single time. The CDR3 sequence is CASLPWGGINYEQYF. CDR3 sequence (DNA): TGTGCCAGTCTACCCTGGGGGGGCATAAACTACGAGCAGTACTTC. The chain is built from TRBV28 and TRBJ2-7; D is possibly TRBD2 (7 bases). V lost 9 bases and J 3 bases, leaving 21 bases between the germline ends. The germline CDR1 and CDR2 sequences are MDHEN and SYDVKM. This CDR3 has 15 amino acids.

This clonotype was found many times. This chain links TRBV20-1 with TRBJ2-1; 8 bases are shared with TRBD1. Germline-derived CDR1 and CDR2 are DFQATT and SNEGSKA (reference sequence). The CDR3 has 13 residues. The CDR3 sequence: CGSDRDGWNEQFF. As DNA, the CDR3 is TGCGGATCGGACAGGGACGGATGGAATGAGCAGTTCTTC.

The chain carries TRBV19 and TRBJ2-1; 15 bases are a match to TRBD2. CDR3 length: 20 residues. The V and J ends lost 1 base and 2 bases, in that order; junction bases with no gene match: 9. Germline V lookup: CDR1 LNHDA, CDR2 SQIVND (reference sequence). The CDR3 region is CASSIGGGRTSGRAYNEQFF. In DNA form, the CDR3 reads TGTGCCAGTAGTATAGGAGGGGGAAGGACTAGCGGGAGGGCCTACAATGAGCAGTTCTTC.

This clonotype occurred a few times. The rearrangement uses TRBV14 and TRBJ2-7; 7 positions agree with TRBD2. Germline V gene lookup returns CDR1 SGHDN and CDR2 FVKESK. V was clipped by 1 base and J by 0 bases; unmatched bases: 6. The CDR3 is 16 residues long. CDR3 DNA: TGTGCCAGCAGCCAAGGCCTAGCGGTAAGCTCCTACGAGCAGTACTTC. Translated, it gives CASSQGLAVSSYEQYF.

V usage is TRBV12-3 or TRBV12-4 and J usage is TRBJ2-7; a weak D match, TRBD2 (6 bases). The length of the CDR3 is 15 residues. The V and J ends lost 3 bases and 7 bases respectively, with 19 bases between them. This CDR3 reads CASSFQPGLTGEQYF. The CDR3 DNA reads as TGTGCCAGCAGTTTCCAGCCGGGACTGACGGGGGAGCAGTACTTC.

This clonotype showed up just once. The V and J genes are TRBV7-9 and TRBJ2-7, with TRBD2 matching 9 bases. The CDR3 runs to 16 residues. The germline gives CDR1 SEHNR, CDR2 FQNEAQ (reference sequence). With V trimmed by 0 bases and J by 3 bases, 6 bases remained unmatched. CDR3: CASSLARSGSVYEQYF. CDR3 nucleotide sequence: TGTGCCAGCAGCTTAGCGCGTAGCGGGAGTGTCTACGAGCAGTACTTC.

This sequence joins TRBV18 and TRBJ2-5; 10 positions match TRBD2. The germline CDR1 and CDR2 sequences are KGHSH and LQKENI. The CDR3 has 16 residues. V was clipped by 3 bases and J by 6 bases; unmatched bases: 10. CDR3 nucleotide sequence: TGTGCCAGCTCACCGAAGCTAGCGGGAGAAAAACAGACCCAGTACTTC. Translating gives CASSPKLAGEKQTQYF.